This T cell receptor beta chain emerged from a study of T-cell reconstitution after alpha-beta-depleted transplantation in children. This clonotype was seen only a few times. Molecular barcoding with unique molecular identifiers was used for the TCRbeta library. TCRdb redid the calling of the PCR reads with MiXCR, one entry per CDR3 protein. Among 150,000 to 250,000 distinct CDR3 sequences listed, 13% to 15% were seen once. The source of this sequence is a human donor who donated a stem cell graft to a child with acute lymphoblastic leukemia. The sample consisted of PBMCs from the stem cell graft donor, taken from the stem cell graft.

The CDR3 DNA reads as TGCAGTGCTAGAGATCCCGACGGCTATGGCTACACCTTC. Its translation is CSARDPDGYGYTF. The V call is TRBV20-1, the J call TRBJ1-2, with unresolved D. Trimming cost V 0 bases and J 4 bases, with 9 bases left between them. Germline CDR1 reads DFQATT; CDR2 reads SNEGSKA (reference sequence). The CDR3 has 13 amino acids.